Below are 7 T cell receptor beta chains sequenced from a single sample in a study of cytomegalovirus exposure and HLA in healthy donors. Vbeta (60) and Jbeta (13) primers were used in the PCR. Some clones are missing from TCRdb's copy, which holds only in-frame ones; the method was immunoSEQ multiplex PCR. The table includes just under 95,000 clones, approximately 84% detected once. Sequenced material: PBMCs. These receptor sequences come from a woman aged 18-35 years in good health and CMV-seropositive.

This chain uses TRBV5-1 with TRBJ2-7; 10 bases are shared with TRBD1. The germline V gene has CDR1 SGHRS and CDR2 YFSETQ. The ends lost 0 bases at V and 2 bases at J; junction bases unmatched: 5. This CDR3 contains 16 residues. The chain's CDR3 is CASSLGRQGAAYEQYF. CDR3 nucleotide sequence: TGCGCCAGCAGCTTGGGGAGACAGGGGGCTGCCTACGAGCAGTACTTC.

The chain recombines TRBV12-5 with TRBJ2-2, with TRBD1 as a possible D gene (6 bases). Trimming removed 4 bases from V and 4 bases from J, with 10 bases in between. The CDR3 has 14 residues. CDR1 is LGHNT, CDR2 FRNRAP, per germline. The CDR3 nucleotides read TGTGCTAGTGGTTCAGGGACAACCACCGGGGAGCTGTTTTTT. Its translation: CASGSGTTTGELFF.

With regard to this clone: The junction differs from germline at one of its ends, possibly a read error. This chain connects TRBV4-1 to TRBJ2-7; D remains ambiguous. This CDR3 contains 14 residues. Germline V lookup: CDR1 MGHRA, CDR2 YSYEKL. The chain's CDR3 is CASSPLINSHEQYF. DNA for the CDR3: TGCGCCAGCAGCCCCCTTATAAACTCCCACGAGCAGTACTTC.

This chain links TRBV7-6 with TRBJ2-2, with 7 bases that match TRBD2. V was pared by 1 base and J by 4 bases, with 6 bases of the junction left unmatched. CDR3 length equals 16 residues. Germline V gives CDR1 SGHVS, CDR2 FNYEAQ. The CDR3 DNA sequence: TGTGCCAGCAGCTTAGAGCGGGGCGCGAGCACCGGGGAGCTGTTTTTT. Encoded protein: CASSLERGASTGELFF.

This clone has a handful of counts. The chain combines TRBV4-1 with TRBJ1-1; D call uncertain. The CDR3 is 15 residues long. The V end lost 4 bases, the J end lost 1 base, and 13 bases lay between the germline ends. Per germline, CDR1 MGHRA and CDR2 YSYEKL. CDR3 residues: CASSLEAGRNTEAFF. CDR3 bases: TGCGCCAGCAGCCTAGAAGCAGGAAGGAACACTGAAGCTTTCTTT.

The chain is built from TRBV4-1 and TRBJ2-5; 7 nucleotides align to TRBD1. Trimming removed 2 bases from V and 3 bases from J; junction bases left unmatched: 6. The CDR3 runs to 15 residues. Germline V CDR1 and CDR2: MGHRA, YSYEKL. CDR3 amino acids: CASSQTWDRKETQYF. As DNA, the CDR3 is TGCGCCAGCAGCCAAACCTGGGACAGAAAAGAGACCCAGTACTTC.

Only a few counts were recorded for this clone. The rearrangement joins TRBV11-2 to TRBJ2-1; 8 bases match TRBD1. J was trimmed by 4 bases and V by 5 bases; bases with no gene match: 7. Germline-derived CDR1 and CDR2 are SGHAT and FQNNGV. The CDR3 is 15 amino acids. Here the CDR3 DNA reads TGTGCCAGCAGCGGACCGGACAGGGTGTACAATGAGCAGTTCTTC. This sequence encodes CASSGPDRVYNEQFF.